These T cell receptor beta chains were read from a single sample in a study of cytomegalovirus exposure and HLA in healthy donors. The protocol was immunoSEQ multiplex PCR, while the TCRdb copy is restricted to in-frame clones and leaves out a portion. The profile shows about 90,000 clones, approximately 70% of them singletons. The sequenced sample consisted of PBMCs. The receptors stem from a woman between 50 and 59 years old in good health and CMV-seropositive. CDR3s include the opening cysteine and the closing phenylalanine or tryptophan. The D gene is left open where the match is weak. A clone size is listed for some rows: how often the clone was seen (once, few, many), or a class if it is expanded.

-	-	TRBV7-9	TRBJ2-1	TGTGCCAGCAGCCCCCTGAGCAATGAGCAGTTCTTC	CASSPLSNEQFF
-	-	TRBV9	TRBJ2-1	TGTGCCAGCAGCGTAGAGAGCTCCTACAATGAGCAGTTCTTC	CASSVESSYNEQFF
-	-	TRBV11-2	TRBJ1-1	TGTGCCAGCCCCCTAAACCCCTCGGGCACTGAAGCTTTCTTT	CASPLNPSGTEAFF
-	TRBD1	TRBV5-6	TRBJ2-7	TGTGCCAGCAGTTATGGGACAGCGAACGAGCAGTACTTC	CASSYGTANEQYF
-	TRBD2	TRBV7-9	TRBJ2-5	TGTGCCAGCAGCCCCACTAGCGCCCGCCAAGAGACCCAGTACTTC	CASSPTSARQETQYF
-	TRBD2	TRBV4-3	TRBJ2-1	TGCGCCAGCAGCCAAGCGGGGCTAGCGGGTGAGCAGTTCTTC	CASSQAGLAGEQFF
-	-	TRBV11-2	TRBJ2-7	TGTGCCAGCAGCACTCTGGACTGGGTCGAGCAGTACTTC	CASSTLDWVEQYF
-	TRBD1	TRBV28	TRBJ1-1	TGTGCCAGCAGTTTAGGTGGGACAGGGGGTTGGACTGAAGCTTTCTTT	CASSLGGTGGWTEAFF
-	TRBD1	TRBV5-1	TRBJ1-1	TGCGCCAGCAGCTTGGTGGCAGGGGGCACTGAAGCTTTCTTT	CASSLVAGGTEAFF
-	TRBD1	TRBV6-5	TRBJ1-1	TGTGCCAGCAGTTATCACAGGGGAAGGAACACTGAAGCTTTCTTT	CASSYHRGRNTEAFF
once	TRBD2	TRBV2	TRBJ2-7	TGTGCCAGCATTCTCTCTAGCGGGATTGGGGAGCAGTACTTC	CASILSSGIGEQYF
-	-	TRBV6-6	TRBJ2-1	TGTGCCAGCAGTATGGGGGCGGGAGATTACAATGAGCAGTTCTTC	CASSMGAGDYNEQFF
-	TRBD1	TRBV19	TRBJ1-5	TGTGCCAGTAGTCGGGACAGGCGGAGCAATCAGCCCCAGCATTTT	CASSRDRRSNQPQHF
few	-	TRBV15	TRBJ2-2	TGTGCCACCAGCAGACAGGGGAAGGGCGGGGAGCTGTTTTTT	CATSRQGKGGELFF
-	-	TRBV7-2	TRBJ2-2	TGTGCCAGCAGCTCAACTCGGGTCAGGGCCCAACCCTCCGGGGAGCTGTTTTTT	CASSSTRVRAQPSGELFF
-	-	TRBV7-2	TRBJ1-1	TGTGCCAGCAGCCTAGGGGTGAGGACTGAAGCTTTCTTT	CASSLGVRTEAFF
-	TRBD2	TRBV9	TRBJ2-7	TGTGCCAGCAGCGTGACTAGCGGCAACTCCGAGCAGTACTTC	CASSVTSGNSEQYF
-	-	TRBV5-1	TRBJ2-5	TGCGCCAGCAGCTTGGGCTCTGTCCAAGGGGTAGAGACCCAGTACTTC	CASSLGSVQGVETQYF
-	-	TRBV5-5	TRBJ1-5	TGTGCCAGCAGCTTAACAACAGGGAATGATCAGCCCCAGCATTTT	CASSLTTGNDQPQHF
-	TRBD1	TRBV27	TRBJ1-2	TGTGCCAGCAGTTCGGGACAGGGGTTTAACTATGGCTACACCTTC	CASSSGQGFNYGYTF